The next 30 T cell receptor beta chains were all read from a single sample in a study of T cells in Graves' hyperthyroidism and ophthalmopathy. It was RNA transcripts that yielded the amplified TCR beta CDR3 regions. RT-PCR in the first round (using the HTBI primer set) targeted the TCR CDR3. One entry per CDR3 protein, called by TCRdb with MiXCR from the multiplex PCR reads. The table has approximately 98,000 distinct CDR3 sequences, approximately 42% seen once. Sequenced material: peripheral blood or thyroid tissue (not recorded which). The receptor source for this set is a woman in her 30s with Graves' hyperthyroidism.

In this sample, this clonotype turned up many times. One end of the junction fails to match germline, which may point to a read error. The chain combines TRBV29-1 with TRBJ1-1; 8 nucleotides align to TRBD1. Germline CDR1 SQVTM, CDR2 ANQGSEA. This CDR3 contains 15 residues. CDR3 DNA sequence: TGCAGCGTTGGCGACAGGGGAGGGATGAACACTGAAGCTCTCTTT. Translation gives CSVGDRGGMNTEALF.

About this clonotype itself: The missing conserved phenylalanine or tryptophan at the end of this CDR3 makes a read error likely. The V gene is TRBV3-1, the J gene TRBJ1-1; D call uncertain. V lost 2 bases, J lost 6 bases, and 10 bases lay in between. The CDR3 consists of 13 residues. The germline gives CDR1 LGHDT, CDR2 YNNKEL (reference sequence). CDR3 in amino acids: CASSQYLDPEAFS. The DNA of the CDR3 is TGTGCCAGCAGCCAATATTTGGATCCTGAAGCTTTCTCT.

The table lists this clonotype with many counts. In nucleotides, the CDR3 is TGTGCCAGTATGAGGGACAGATATACTAACTATGGCTACACCTTC. It translates to CASMRDRYTNYGYTF. The chain has TRBV19 and TRBJ1-2, with TRBD1 identical over 7 bases. The CDR3 is 15 residues long. V shed 7 bases and J 0 bases; nucleotides not matched to a gene: 8. Germline CDR1 is LNHDA and CDR2 is SQIVND (reference sequence).

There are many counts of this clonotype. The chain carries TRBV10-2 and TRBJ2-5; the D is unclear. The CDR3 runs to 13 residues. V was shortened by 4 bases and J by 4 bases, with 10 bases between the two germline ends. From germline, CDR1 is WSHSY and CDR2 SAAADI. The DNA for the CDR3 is TGCGCCAGCAGTGCATACTCCTTAGAGACCCAGTACTTC. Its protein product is CASSAYSLETQYF.

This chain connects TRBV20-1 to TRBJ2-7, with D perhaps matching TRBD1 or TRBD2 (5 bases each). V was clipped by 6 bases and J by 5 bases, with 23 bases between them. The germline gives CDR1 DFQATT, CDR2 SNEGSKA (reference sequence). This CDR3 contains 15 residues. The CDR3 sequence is CSATGPHSFHDEQYF. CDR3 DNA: TGCAGTGCAACGGGACCGCACTCTTTTCACGACGAGCAGTACTTC.

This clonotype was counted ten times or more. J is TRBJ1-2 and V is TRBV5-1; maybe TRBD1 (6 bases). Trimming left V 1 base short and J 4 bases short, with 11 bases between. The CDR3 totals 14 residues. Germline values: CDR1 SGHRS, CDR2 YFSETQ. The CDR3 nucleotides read TGCGCCAGCAGCTTGAGCGGGACATCCTATGGCTACACCTTC. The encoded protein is CASSLSGTSYGYTF.

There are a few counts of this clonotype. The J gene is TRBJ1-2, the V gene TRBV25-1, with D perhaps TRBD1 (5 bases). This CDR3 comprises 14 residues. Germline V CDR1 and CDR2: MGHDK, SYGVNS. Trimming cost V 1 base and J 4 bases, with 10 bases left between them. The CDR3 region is CASSEFGGSYGYTF. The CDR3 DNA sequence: TGTGCCAGCAGTGAATTTGGGGGGAGCTATGGCTACACCTTC.

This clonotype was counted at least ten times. The CDR3 nucleotides read TGTGCCAGCAGCGAATTGGGGATCGGGGAGCTGTTTTTT. This sequence encodes CASSELGIGELFF. V usage is TRBV7-2 and J usage is TRBJ2-2; D is unclear. CDR3 length equals 13 residues. V was trimmed by 5 bases and J by 7 bases, leaving 11 bases between them. Germline CDR1 and CDR2: SGHTA and FQGNSA.

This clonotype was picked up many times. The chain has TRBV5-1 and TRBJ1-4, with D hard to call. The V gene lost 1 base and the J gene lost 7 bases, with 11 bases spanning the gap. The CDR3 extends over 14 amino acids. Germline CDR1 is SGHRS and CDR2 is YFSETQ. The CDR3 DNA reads TGCGCCAGCAGCTTGAATCACAGAGGTGAAAAACTGTTTTTT. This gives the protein CASSLNHRGEKLFF.

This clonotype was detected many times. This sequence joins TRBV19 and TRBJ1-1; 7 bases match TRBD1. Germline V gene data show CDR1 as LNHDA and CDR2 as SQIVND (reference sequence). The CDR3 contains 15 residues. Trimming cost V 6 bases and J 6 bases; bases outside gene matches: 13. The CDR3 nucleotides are TGTGCCAGTAGCCCCCGGGACAGCGAATATGCTGAAGCTTTCTTT. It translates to CASSPRDSEYAEAFF.

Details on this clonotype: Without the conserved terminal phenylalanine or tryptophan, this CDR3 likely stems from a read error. DNA of the CDR3: TGCGCCAGCAGCTTAAGGTCCCCGGTGTGGGAGCTTTCCGAGACCCAGTACCTC. It encodes CASSLRSPVWELSETQYL. The rearrangement joins TRBV5-1 to TRBJ2-5; possible D gene TRBD2, 5 bases. Per germline, CDR1 SGHRS and CDR2 YFSETQ. Trimming stripped 2 bases from V and 5 bases from J, with 25 bases between. There are 18 residues in the CDR3.

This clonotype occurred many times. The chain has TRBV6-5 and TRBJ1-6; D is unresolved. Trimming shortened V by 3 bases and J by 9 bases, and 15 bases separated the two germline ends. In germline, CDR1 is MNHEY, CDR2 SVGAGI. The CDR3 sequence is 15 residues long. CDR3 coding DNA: TGTGCCAGCAGTTATCCGCCGGACGGCGGTTCACCCCTCCACTTT. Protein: CASSYPPDGGSPLHF.

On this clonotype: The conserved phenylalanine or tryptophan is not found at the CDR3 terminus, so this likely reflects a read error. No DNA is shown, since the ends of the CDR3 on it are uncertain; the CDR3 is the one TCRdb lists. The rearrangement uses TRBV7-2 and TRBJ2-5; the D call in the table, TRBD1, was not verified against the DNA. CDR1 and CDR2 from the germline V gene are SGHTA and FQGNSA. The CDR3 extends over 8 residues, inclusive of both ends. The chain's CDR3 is CASSPPRT.

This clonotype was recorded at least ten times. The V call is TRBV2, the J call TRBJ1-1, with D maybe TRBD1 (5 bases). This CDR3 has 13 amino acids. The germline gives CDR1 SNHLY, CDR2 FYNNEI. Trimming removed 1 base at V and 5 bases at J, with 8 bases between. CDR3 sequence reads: CASSEGGVTEAFF. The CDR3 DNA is TGTGCCAGCAGTGAAGGAGGGGTGACTGAAGCTTTCTTT. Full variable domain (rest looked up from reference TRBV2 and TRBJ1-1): EPEVTQTPSHQVTQMGQEVILRCVPISNHLYFYWYRQILGQKVEFLVSFYNNEISEKSEIFDDQFSVERPDGSNFTLKIRSTKLEDSAMYFCASSEGGVTEAFFGQGTRLTVV.

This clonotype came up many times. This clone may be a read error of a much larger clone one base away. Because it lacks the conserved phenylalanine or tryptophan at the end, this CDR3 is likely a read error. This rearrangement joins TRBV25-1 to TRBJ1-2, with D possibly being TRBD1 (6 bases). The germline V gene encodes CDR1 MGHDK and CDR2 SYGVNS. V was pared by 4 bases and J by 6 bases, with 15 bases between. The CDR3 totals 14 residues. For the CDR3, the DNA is TGTGCCAGCAGTGGCCCCGGGACAAAGGATGGCTACACCTCC. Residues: CASSGPGTKDGYTS.

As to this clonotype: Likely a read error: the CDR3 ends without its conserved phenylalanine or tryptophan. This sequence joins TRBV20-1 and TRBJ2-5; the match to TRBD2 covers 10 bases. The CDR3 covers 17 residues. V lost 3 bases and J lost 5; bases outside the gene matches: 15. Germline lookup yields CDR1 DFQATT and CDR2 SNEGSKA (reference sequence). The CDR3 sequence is CSARDLAGDGVAETQYL. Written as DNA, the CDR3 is TGCAGTGCTAGGGATCTAGCGGGAGACGGGGTGGCGGAGACCCAGTACCTC.

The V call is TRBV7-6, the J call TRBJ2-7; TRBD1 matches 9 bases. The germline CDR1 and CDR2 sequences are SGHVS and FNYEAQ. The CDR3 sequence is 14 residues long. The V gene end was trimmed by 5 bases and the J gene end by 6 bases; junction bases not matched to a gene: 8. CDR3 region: CASSRTGVKGEQYF. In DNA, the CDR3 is TGTGCCAGCAGCAGGACAGGGGTAAAGGGCGAGCAGTACTTC.

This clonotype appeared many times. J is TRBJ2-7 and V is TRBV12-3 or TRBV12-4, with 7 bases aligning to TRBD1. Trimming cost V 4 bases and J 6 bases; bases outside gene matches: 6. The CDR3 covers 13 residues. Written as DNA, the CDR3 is TGTGCCAGCAGTTACGGGACAGCTGGCGAGCAGTACTTC. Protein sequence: CASSYGTAGEQYF.

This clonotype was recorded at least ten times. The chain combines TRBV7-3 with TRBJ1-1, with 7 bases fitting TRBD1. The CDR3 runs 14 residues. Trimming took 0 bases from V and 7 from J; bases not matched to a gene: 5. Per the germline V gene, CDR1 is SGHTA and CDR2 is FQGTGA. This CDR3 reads CASSLTSRDSEAFF. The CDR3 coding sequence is TGTGCCAGCAGCTTAACATCCCGGGACAGTGAAGCTTTCTTT.

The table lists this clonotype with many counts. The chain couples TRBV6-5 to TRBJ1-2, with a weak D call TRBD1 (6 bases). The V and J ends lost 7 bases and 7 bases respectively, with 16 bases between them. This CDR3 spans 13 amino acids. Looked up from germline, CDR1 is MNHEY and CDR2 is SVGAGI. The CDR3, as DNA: TGTGCCAGCACCCCGTGGGGGGCTTTTGGCTACACCTTC. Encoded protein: CASTPWGAFGYTF.

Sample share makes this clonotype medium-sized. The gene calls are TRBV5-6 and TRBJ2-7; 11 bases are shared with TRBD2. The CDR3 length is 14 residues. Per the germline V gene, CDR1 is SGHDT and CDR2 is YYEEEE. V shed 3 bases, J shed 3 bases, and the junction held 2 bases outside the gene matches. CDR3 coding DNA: TGTGCCAGCAGCTCGGGACTAGCGGTCTACGAGCAGTACTTC. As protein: CASSSGLAVYEQYF.

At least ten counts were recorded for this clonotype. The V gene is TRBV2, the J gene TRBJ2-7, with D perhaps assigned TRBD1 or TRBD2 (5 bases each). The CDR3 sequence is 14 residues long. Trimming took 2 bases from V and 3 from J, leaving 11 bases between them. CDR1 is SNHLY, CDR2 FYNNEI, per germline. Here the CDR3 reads CASSEMGTGYEQYF. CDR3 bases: TGTGCCAGCAGTGAAATGGGGACCGGCTACGAGCAGTACTTC.

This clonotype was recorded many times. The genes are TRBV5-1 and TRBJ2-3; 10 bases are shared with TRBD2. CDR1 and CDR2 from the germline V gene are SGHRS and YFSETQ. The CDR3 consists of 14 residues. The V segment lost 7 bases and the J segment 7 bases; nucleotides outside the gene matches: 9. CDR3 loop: CASSKREGTNTQYF. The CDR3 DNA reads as TGCGCCAGCTCAAAGCGGGAGGGCACGAATACGCAGTATTTT. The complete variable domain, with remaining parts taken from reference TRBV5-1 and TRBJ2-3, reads KAGVTQTPRYLIKTRGQQVTLSCSPISGHRSVSWYQQTPGQGLQFLFEYFSETQRNKGNFPGRFSGRQFSNSRSEMNVSTLELGDSALYLCASSKREGTNTQYFGPGTRLTVL.

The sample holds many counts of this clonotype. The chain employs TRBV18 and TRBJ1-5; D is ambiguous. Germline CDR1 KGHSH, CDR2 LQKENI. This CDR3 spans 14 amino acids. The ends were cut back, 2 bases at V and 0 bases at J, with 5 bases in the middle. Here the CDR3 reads CASSPGGSNQPQHF. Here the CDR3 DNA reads TGTGCCAGCTCACCAGGAGGTAGCAATCAGCCCCAGCATTTT.

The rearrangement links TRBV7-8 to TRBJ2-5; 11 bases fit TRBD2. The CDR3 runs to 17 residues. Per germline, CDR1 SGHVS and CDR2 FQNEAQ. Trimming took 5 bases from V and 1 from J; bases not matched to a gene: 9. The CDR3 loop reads CASSRTSGRGGQETQYF. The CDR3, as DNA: TGTGCCAGCAGCAGAACTAGCGGGAGAGGGGGCCAAGAGACCCAGTACTTC.

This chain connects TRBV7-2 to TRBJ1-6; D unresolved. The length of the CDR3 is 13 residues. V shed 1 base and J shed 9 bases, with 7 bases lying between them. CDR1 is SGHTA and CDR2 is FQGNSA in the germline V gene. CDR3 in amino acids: CASSLGSSSPLHF. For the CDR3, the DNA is TGTGCCAGCAGCTTAGGCAGTAGTTCACCCCTCCACTTT.

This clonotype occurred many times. This CDR3 reads CASSYPPGTIETQYF. In nucleotides, the CDR3 is TGTGCCAGCAGTTATCCCCCGGGTACTATTGAGACCCAGTACTTC. The J gene is TRBJ2-5, the V gene TRBV6-6; D gene ambiguous. V lost 3 bases, J lost 5 bases, and 16 bases lay in between. Germline-derived CDR1 and CDR2 are MNHNY and SVGAGI (reference sequence). This CDR3 contains 15 residues.

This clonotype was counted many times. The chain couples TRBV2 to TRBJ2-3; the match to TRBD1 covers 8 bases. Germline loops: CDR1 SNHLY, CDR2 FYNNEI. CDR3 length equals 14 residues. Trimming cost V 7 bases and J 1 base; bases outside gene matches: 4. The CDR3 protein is CASTMTGGTDTQYF. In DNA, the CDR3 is TGTGCCAGCACCATGACAGGGGGCACAGATACGCAGTATTTT. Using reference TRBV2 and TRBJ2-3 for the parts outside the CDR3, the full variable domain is EPEVTQTPSHQVTQMGQEVILRCVPISNHLYFYWYRQILGQKVEFLVSFYNNEISEKSEIFDDQFSVERPDGSNFTLKIRSTKLEDSAMYFCASTMTGGTDTQYFGPGTRLTVL.

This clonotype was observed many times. CDR3 loop: CASSRTPSNQPQHF. The CDR3 DNA reads TGTGCCAGCAGCAGGACACCTAGCAATCAGCCCCAGCATTTT. The chain combines TRBV9 with TRBJ1-5, with D possibly being TRBD1 (5 bases). This CDR3 region has 14 residues. Looked up from germline, CDR1 is SGDLS and CDR2 is YYNGEE. Trimming removed 4 bases from V and 0 bases from J, with 8 bases in between.

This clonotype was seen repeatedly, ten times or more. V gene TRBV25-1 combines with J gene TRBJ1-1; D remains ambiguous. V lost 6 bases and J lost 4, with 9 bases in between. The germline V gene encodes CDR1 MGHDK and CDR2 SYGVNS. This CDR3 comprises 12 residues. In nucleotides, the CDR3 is TGTGCCAGCAGAGAAGGTGGCACTGAAGCTTTCTTT. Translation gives CASREGGTEAFF.